Presented here are 31 T cell receptor beta chains from one specimen sequenced in a study of response to subunit inactivated influenza vaccine. TCRdb recomputed calls from the RT-PCR reads with MiXCR, one row per CDR3 protein. In the table there are hundreds of thousands of distinct CDR3 sequences, 15% to 19% of which are singletons. The sample was PBMCs from blood, taken about 13 days after vaccination. The receptors derive from a man aged 50-59 years who received an inactivated influenza vaccine.

This clonotype showed up just a few times. The chain has TRBV7-2 and TRBJ2-2; possibly TRBD1 or TRBD2 for D (5 bases each). From germline, CDR1 is SGHTA and CDR2 FQGNSA. The CDR3 runs to 17 residues. Between the trimmed V and J ends, which lost 5 bases and 5 bases, there was a span of 21 bases. The DNA for the CDR3 is TGTGCCAGCAGCAGATCCGGGACGCGGTCCCGAACCGGGGAGCTGTTTTTT. Its protein is CASSRSGTRSRTGELFF. Using reference TRBV7-2 and TRBJ2-2 for the parts outside the CDR3, the full variable domain is GAGVSQSPSNKVTEKGKDVELRCDPISGHTALYWYRQSLGQGLEFLIYFQGNSAPDKSGLPSDRFSAERTGGSVSTLTIQRTQQEDSAVYLCASSRSGTRSRTGELFFGEGSRLTVL.

Many counts were recorded for this clonotype. V usage is TRBV7-2 and J usage is TRBJ1-6, with a possible D match to TRBD1 (5 bases). Trimming left V 5 bases short and J 10 bases short, with 21 bases between. Looked up from germline, CDR1 is SGHTA and CDR2 is FQGNSA. The CDR3 loop spans 16 amino acids. CDR3 sequence (DNA): TGTGCCAGCAGCCCAACTCAGGGCGGTGTTGAATCACCCCTCCACTTT. Translated: CASSPTQGGVESPLHF.

This clonotype was seen just once. V gene TRBV20-1 combines with J gene TRBJ2-3, with D maybe TRBD2 (5 bases). In germline, CDR1 is DFQATT, CDR2 SNEGSKA (reference sequence). This CDR3 is 14 amino acids long. V lost 0 bases, J lost 1 base, and 8 bases lay in between. In nucleotides, the CDR3 is TGCAGTGCTAGAGATCCAGCGGGCACAGATACGCAGTATTTT. Its translation: CSARDPAGTDTQYF.

The table lists this clonotype with a few counts. The rearrangement links TRBV6-6 to TRBJ1-5, with 7 bases aligning to TRBD1. CDR3 length: 13 residues. V lost 7 bases and J lost 5; bases outside the gene matches: 5. CDR1 is MNHNY and CDR2 is SVGAGI in the germline V gene (reference sequence). The CDR3 nucleotides read TGTGCCAGCAAGACAGGGACGGATCAGCCCCAGCATTTT. Translation gives CASKTGTDQPQHF.

This clonotype was counted a few times. The chain carries TRBV3-1 and TRBJ2-1; 11 nucleotides match TRBD2. V was clipped by 2 bases and J by 7 bases; unmatched bases: 1. Germline loops: CDR1 LGHDT, CDR2 YNNKEL (reference sequence). The CDR3 has 14 residues. The CDR3 nucleotides read TGTGCCAGCAGCCAACTAGCGGGGGGTAATGAGCAGTTCTTC. Translated: CASSQLAGGNEQFF.

There are a few counts of this clonotype. The rearrangement joins TRBV6-1 to TRBJ1-6, with 9 bases fitting TRBD1. The CDR3 is 15 residues long. V lost 6 bases, J lost 8 bases, and 8 bases stayed unmatched. Germline V CDR1 and CDR2: MNHNS, SASEGT. The CDR3 protein is CASRVGGQGHSPLHF. The CDR3 nucleotides read TGTGCCAGCAGAGTAGGTGGACAGGGGCATTCACCCCTCCACTTT.

The table lists this clonotype with a few counts. This chain joins TRBV9 and TRBJ2-7; 7 nucleotides line up with TRBD1. Germline V gene sequence: CDR1 SGDLS, CDR2 YYNGEE. The ends lost 1 base at V and 5 bases at J; junction bases unmatched: 12. The CDR3 length is 16 residues. The CDR3 nucleotides read TGTGCCAGCAGCGTAAGGCGCACAGGGGCAAGAAACGAGCAGTACTTC. This sequence encodes CASSVRRTGARNEQYF.

The V gene is TRBV29-1, the J gene TRBJ2-1; no definite D call. The CDR3 is 15 amino acids. V was clipped by 4 bases and J by 0 bases, with 13 bases between them. From germline, CDR1 is SQVTM and CDR2 ANQGSEA. CDR3 in amino acids: CSVVIGVSSYNEQFF. CDR3 in DNA: TGCAGCGTTGTTATCGGCGTCAGCTCCTACAATGAGCAGTTCTTC.

A few counts support this clonotype. The chain has TRBV11-1 and TRBJ2-3; TRBD1 agrees at 9 bases. CDR3 size: 19 residues. The J segment lost 0 bases and the V segment lost 2 bases, leaving 12 bases of the junction unmatched. Germline V gene sequence: CDR1 SGHAT, CDR2 FQDESV (reference sequence). The DNA of the CDR3 is TGTGCCAGCAGCTTACCCTCGGGACAGGGTTTAGCTAGCACAGATACGCAGTATTTT. Protein product: CASSLPSGQGLASTDTQYF.

This clonotype has a handful of counts. The rearrangement joins TRBV29-1 to TRBJ2-7; TRBD1 matches at 7 bases. Germline V gene lookup returns CDR1 SQVTM and CDR2 ANQGSEA. V lost 7 bases, J lost 6 bases, and 9 bases stayed unmatched. The CDR3 spans 12 residues. CDR3 sequence reads: CSAGQAHGEQYF. In nucleotides, the CDR3 is TGCAGCGCAGGACAGGCCCACGGCGAGCAGTACTTC.

CDR3 sequence (DNA): TGTGCCAGCTCCGAGACAGGGACGACAGATACGCAGTATTTT. Translated: CASSETGTTDTQYF. The chain is built from TRBV18 and TRBJ2-3; TRBD1 agrees at 7 bases. The junction had 6 bases not matched to a gene; V was cut back by 6 bases and J by 3 bases. Germline lookup yields CDR1 KGHSH and CDR2 LQKENI. The CDR3 contains 14 residues.

J is TRBJ2-5 and V is TRBV7-2, with 9 bases fitting TRBD1. Unmatched junction bases numbered 5, after V lost 10 bases and J lost 5 bases. Germline V lookup: CDR1 SGHTA, CDR2 FQGNSA. This CDR3 region has 12 residues. This CDR3 reads CAINRGRETQYF. The CDR3 DNA sequence: TGTGCCATAAACAGGGGGCGGGAGACCCAGTACTTC.

This rearrangement joins TRBV7-2 to TRBJ2-1; 11 bases are shared with TRBD2. The germline gives CDR1 SGHTA, CDR2 FQGNSA. Germline trimming cut 5 bases from V and 6 bases from J; bases unmatched to any gene: 12. CDR3 length equals 17 residues. CDR3 loop: CASSQWLAGGRGNEQFF. The CDR3 DNA reads as TGTGCCAGCAGCCAATGGCTAGCGGGGGGCCGGGGCAATGAGCAGTTCTTC.

At least ten counts were recorded for this clonotype. The genes are TRBV5-1 and TRBJ2-1; 7 bases are a match to TRBD1. After removal of 2 bases from V and 4 bases from J, the junction contained 6 bases not matched to a gene. The CDR3 is 15 amino acids. CDR1 SGHRS and CDR2 YFSETQ come from the germline V gene. DNA for the CDR3: TGCGCCAGCAGCTTCCAAGGGGGACAGTACAATGAGCAGTTCTTC. Protein sequence: CASSFQGGQYNEQFF.

This clonotype was detected a few times. The V and J genes are TRBV4-3 and TRBJ2-7; TRBD1 might be the D (5 bases). V lost 0 bases, J lost 6 bases, and 15 bases lay in between. CDR1 is LGHNA and CDR2 is YSLEER in the germline V gene. CDR3 length: 15 residues. CDR3 bases: TGCGCCAGCAGCCAAGATCCAAGGGGAATGGGCGAGCAGTACTTC. This gives the protein CASSQDPRGMGEQYF.

This clonotype was counted only a few times. This chain links TRBV5-6 with TRBJ2-3, with a possible D match to TRBD1 (6 bases). Trimming removed 2 bases from V and 8 bases from J, with 18 bases in between. This CDR3 is built from 15 residues. Germline V gives CDR1 SGHDT, CDR2 YYEEEE. The CDR3: CASSLGQGIEGTQYF. Written as DNA, the CDR3 is TGTGCCAGCAGCTTAGGTCAGGGGATCGAGGGTACGCAGTATTTT.

This clonotype was observed a handful of times. The chain joins TRBV9 to TRBJ1-1; D ambiguous. Germline V CDR1 and CDR2: SGDLS, YYNGEE. V gave up 0 bases and J gave up 2 bases, with 5 bases separating them. The CDR3 extends over 13 amino acids. CDR3: CASSVVSNTEAFF. DNA for the CDR3: TGTGCCAGCAGCGTAGTAAGCAACACTGAAGCTTTCTTT. Full variable domain (rest looked up from reference TRBV9 and TRBJ1-1): DSGVTQTPKHLITATGQRVTLRCSPRSGDLSVYWYQQSLDQGLQFLIQYYNGEERAKGNILERFSAQQFPDLHSELNLSSLELGDSALYFCASSVVSNTEAFFGQGTRLTVV.

This clonotype was seen more than once but under ten times. The chain is built from TRBV12-3 or TRBV12-4 and TRBJ1-4, with TRBD1 matching over 7 bases. Trimming at V came to 2 bases and at J to 7 bases, leaving 7 bases not matched to a gene. This CDR3 comprises 15 residues. The CDR3 protein is CASSLWRQGGEKLFF. Written as DNA, the CDR3 is TGTGCCAGCAGTTTATGGCGACAGGGAGGTGAAAAACTGTTTTTT.

V usage is TRBV7-2 and J usage is TRBJ2-1, with D unresolved. Trimming stripped 6 bases from V and 6 bases from J, with 15 bases between. Germline-derived CDR1 and CDR2 are SGHTA and FQGNSA. CDR3 size: 14 residues. The CDR3 nucleotides are TGTGCCAGCAGACCAGACCCGAATCTCAATGAGCAGTTCTTC. It specifies CASRPDPNLNEQFF.

The chain recombines TRBV12-3 or TRBV12-4 with TRBJ2-7; 12 nucleotides line up with TRBD2. V lost 5 bases, J lost 0 bases, and 11 bases stayed unmatched. This CDR3 region has 18 residues. The chain's CDR3 is CASSQTSGSTYRSYEQYF. In nucleotides, the CDR3 is TGTGCCAGCAGTCAGACTAGCGGGAGTACATACCGCTCCTACGAGCAGTACTTC.

This rearrangement joins TRBV4-2 to TRBJ2-1; unclear D gene. The length of the CDR3 is 14 residues. The V end was cut by 2 bases, the J end by 10 bases, with 15 bases between. Germline-derived CDR1 and CDR2 are LGHNA and YNFKEQ. The DNA of the CDR3 is TGTGCCAGCAGCCAATCGGTCCCAATCGGGGAGCAGTTCTTC. Amino acid sequence: CASSQSVPIGEQFF.

The chain is built from TRBV20-1 and TRBJ1-5, with 7 bases fitting TRBD1. The V gene's germline CDR1 is DFQATT and CDR2 SNEGSKA (reference sequence). V gave up 6 bases and J gave up 5 bases; unmatched junction bases: 10. The CDR3 consists of 14 residues. DNA of the CDR3: TGCAGTGCAGGGGGACAGCCAGGCGATCAGCCCCAGCATTTT. This gives the protein CSAGGQPGDQPQHF.

The rearrangement links TRBV5-1 to TRBJ2-3; 7 bases match TRBD1. The trim removed 6 bases at V and 1 base at J, leaving 2 bases unmatched. The CDR3 length is 13 residues. Germline CDR1 SGHRS, CDR2 YFSETQ. CDR3 in DNA: TGCGCCAGCAACACAGGGGGCACAGATACGCAGTATTTT. Translating gives CASNTGGTDTQYF.

This clonotype was counted at least ten times. V gene TRBV19 combines with J gene TRBJ2-7; a possible D gene is TRBD2 (6 bases). Deletions cut 3 bases from V and 0 bases from J, with 15 bases between. The CDR3 runs 16 residues. The germline V gene has CDR1 LNHDA and CDR2 SQIVND (reference sequence). The CDR3 nucleotides are TGTGCCAGTAGTATTTCAGCGGACGGGAGCTCCTACGAGCAGTACTTC. This encodes CASSISADGSSYEQYF. Based on the CDR3 plus reference TRBV19 and TRBJ2-7, the full variable domain is DGGITQSPKYLFRKEGQNVTLSCEQNLNHDAMYWYRQDPGQGLRLIYYSQIVNDFQKGDIAEGYSVSREKKESFPLTVTSAQKNPTAFYLCASSISADGSSYEQYFGPGTRLTVT.

The V call is TRBV10-2, the J call TRBJ2-3; no reliable D call. This CDR3 is built from 14 residues. The ends were cut back, 4 bases at V and 5 bases at J, with 13 bases in the middle. CDR1 is WSHSY and CDR2 is SAAADI in the germline V gene. CDR3 protein: CASSVRSGVDTQYF. Written as DNA, the CDR3 is TGCGCCAGCAGTGTTAGATCCGGTGTAGATACGCAGTATTTT.

The rearrangement uses TRBV7-9 and TRBJ2-7; 11 bases are shared with TRBD1. Germline V CDR1 and CDR2: SEHNR, FQNEAQ (reference sequence). CDR3 length: 15 amino acids. V shed 5 bases, J shed 3 bases, and the junction held 6 bases outside the gene matches. In DNA, the CDR3 is TGTGCCAGCAGCATATGGACAGGGGGCGACTACGAGCAGTACTTC. This codes for CASSIWTGGDYEQYF. Looking up the rest from reference TRBV7-9 and TRBJ2-7 gives the full variable domain: DTGVSQNPRHKITKRGQNVTFRCDPISEHNRLYWYRQTLGQGPEFLTYFQNEAQLEKSRLLSDRFSAERPKGSFSTLEIQRTEQGDSAMYLCASSIWTGGDYEQYFGPGTRLTVT.

The chain employs TRBV20-1 and TRBJ2-7; D perhaps matches TRBD1 (6 bases). CDR3 length: 13 residues. From germline, CDR1 is DFQATT and CDR2 SNEGSKA (reference sequence). Trimming removed 3 bases from V and 3 bases from J, with 12 bases in between. The CDR3 sequence: CSASIRGYYEQYF. The CDR3 bases are TGCAGTGCTAGTATTAGGGGGTACTACGAGCAGTACTTC.

Many counts were recorded for this clonotype. The chain joins TRBV12-3 or TRBV12-4 to TRBJ2-5; D may be TRBD2 (6 bases). The germline V and J ends were trimmed by 3 bases and 4 bases, with 12 bases remaining between them. The CDR3 runs to 14 residues. In DNA, the CDR3 is TGTGCCAGCAGTTTGGGGCCGCGGGGAGAGACCCAGTACTTC. Translating gives CASSLGPRGETQYF.

The chain carries TRBV7-9 and TRBJ2-2, with D tentatively TRBD2 (6 bases). V lost 5 bases, J lost 7 bases, and 20 bases lay in between. The V gene's germline CDR1 is SEHNR and CDR2 FQNEAQ (reference sequence). This CDR3 has 16 amino acids. This CDR3 reads CASSPGPLDGGGELFF. DNA for the CDR3: TGTGCCAGCAGCCCCGGACCACTGGACGGGGGCGGGGAGCTGTTTTTT.

The V call is TRBV20-1, the J call TRBJ2-7; TRBD1 aligns across 8 bases. In germline, CDR1 is DFQATT, CDR2 SNEGSKA (reference sequence). CDR3 size: 14 residues. V was clipped by 1 base and J by 5 bases; unmatched bases: 7. CDR3 coding DNA: TGCAGTGCTAGAGCGGACAGGGTTAGGGACGAGCAGTACTTC. Protein: CSARADRVRDEQYF.

This clonotype turned up a few times. The chain joins TRBV10-3 to TRBJ1-6; D is undetermined. CDR1 and CDR2 (germline): ENHRY, SYGVKD. This CDR3 comprises 16 residues. The V gene lost 0 bases and the J gene lost 5 bases, with 11 bases spanning the gap. CDR3 residues: CAISESNAQNNSPLHF. The CDR3 DNA follows: TGTGCCATCAGTGAGTCGAATGCCCAGAATAATTCACCCCTCCACTTT.